These 19 T cell receptor beta chains originate from one sample sequenced in a study of T cells in Graves' hyperthyroidism and ophthalmopathy. There were TCR beta CDR3 regions amplified from RNA transcripts. HTBI primers drove first-round RT-PCR of the TCR CDR3. TCRdb reanalysed the multiplex PCR reads using MiXCR and keeps one entry per CDR3 protein. The profile shows approximately 400,000 distinct CDR3 sequences, about 15% of them singletons. The sequencing sample was made of blood. The source is a woman aged 55-69 years with Graves' hyperthyroidism.

This clonotype was detected many times. The chain combines TRBV27 with TRBJ1-1; D ambiguous. The CDR3 is made up of 13 amino acids. V was clipped by 5 bases and J by 8 bases, with 15 bases between them. CDR1 is MNHEY, CDR2 SMNVEV, per germline (reference sequence). The CDR3 loop reads CASSASHAGEAFF. The CDR3 DNA reads TGTGCCAGCAGTGCAAGCCACGCGGGGGAAGCTTTCTTT.

This clonotype came up a few times. This CDR3 reads CATRGTGSPGTRELFF. DNA of the CDR3: TGTGCCACCCGAGGCACCGGGAGCCCGGGGACAAGGGAGCTGTTTTTT. V gene TRBV10-3 combines with J gene TRBJ2-2; the D gene could be TRBD1 or TRBD2 (6 bases each). Looked up from germline, CDR1 is ENHRY and CDR2 is SYGVKD. The CDR3 has 16 amino acids. Trimming removed 10 bases from V and 9 bases from J, with 27 bases in between.

This clonotype showed up many times. This chain links TRBV20-1 with TRBJ2-1; 8 bases are a match to TRBD2. Germline assignment: CDR1 DFQATT and CDR2 SNEGSKA (reference sequence). V lost 5 bases and J lost 7; bases outside the gene matches: 16. CDR3 size: 16 residues. The CDR3 loop reads CSAGYVAGSSTNEQFF. The CDR3 DNA is TGCAGTGCTGGTTACGTAGCGGGATCCTCCACTAATGAGCAGTTCTTC.

Ten or more counts support this clonotype. The rearrangement joins TRBV18 to TRBJ2-7; 7 bases fit TRBD1. This CDR3 comprises 13 residues. CDR1 and CDR2 from the germline V gene are KGHSH and LQKENI. J was trimmed by 6 bases and V by 2 bases; bases with no gene match: 4. The DNA for the CDR3 is TGTGCCAGCTCACCAGGGACAGCTGGCGAGCAGTACTTC. Translation: CASSPGTAGEQYF.

This clonotype showed up just once. CDR3 DNA: TGTGCCAGCAGCCAAGTTGAGATGAACACTGAAGCTTTCTTT. Protein: CASSQVEMNTEAFF. The V gene is TRBV3-1, the J gene TRBJ1-1; D not resolved. Trimming left V 1 base short and J 0 bases short, with 6 bases between. Germline CDR1 reads LGHDT; CDR2 reads YNNKEL (reference sequence). The CDR3 sequence is 14 residues long.

For this clonotype: One base away lies a much larger clone, so this may be a sequencing read error. V gene TRBV5-1 combines with J gene TRBJ1-1; D gene unclear. The CDR3 length is 13 residues. Germline V CDR1 and CDR2: SGHRS, YFSETQ. CDR3 in DNA: TGCGCCAGCAGCAACCAGGAGAACACTGAAACTTTCTTT. Translated, it gives CASSNQENTETFF.

Comment on this clonotype: Given a much more abundant clone one base away, this may be a read error. The chain has TRBV2 and TRBJ2-1, with D possibly being TRBD2 (6 bases). The CDR3 spans 16 residues. V gave up 8 bases and J gave up 7 bases, with 24 bases separating them. In germline, CDR1 is SNHLY, CDR2 FYNNEI. CDR3 sequence (DNA): TGTGCCAGCGGGAGGCCCGTGGGAAGAGAAGGAAATGAGCAGTTCTTC. This codes for CASGRPVGREGNEQFF.

This clonotype was found a few times. CDR3 loop: CSASAKGGEKLFF. The DNA for the CDR3 is TGCAGTGCTAGTGCCAAGGGAGGTGAAAAACTGTTTTTT. This chain joins TRBV20-1 and TRBJ1-4, with D uncertain. The V gene's germline CDR1 is DFQATT and CDR2 SNEGSKA (reference sequence). The CDR3 totals 13 residues. The germline V and J ends were trimmed by 3 bases and 7 bases, with 12 bases remaining between them.

Only a few counts were recorded for this clonotype. This chain links TRBV29-1 with TRBJ2-1; D unresolved. This CDR3 comprises 11 residues. Germline assignment: CDR1 SQVTM and CDR2 ANQGSEA. Trimming removed 4 bases at V and 6 bases at J, with 7 bases between. CDR3 amino acids: CSVAGSNEQFF. The CDR3 DNA reads as TGCAGCGTTGCGGGTTCCAATGAGCAGTTCTTC.

The chain is built from TRBV11-3 and TRBJ1-2; TRBD1 matches 11 bases. V was pared by 5 bases and J by 5 bases, with 7 bases of the junction left unmatched. CDR1 is SGHNT, CDR2 YENEEA, per germline. CDR3 length: 15 residues. CDR3 DNA sequence: TGTGCCAGCAGCCCTCGCGGGACAGGGGGTTATGGCTACACCTTC. Amino acid sequence: CASSPRGTGGYGYTF.

This clonotype came up many times. The chain couples TRBV11-2 to TRBJ1-4; D unclear. Trimming shortened V by 0 bases and J by 8 bases, and 13 bases separated the two germline ends. Germline CDR1 and CDR2: SGHAT and FQNNGV. The CDR3 covers 15 residues. This CDR3 reads CASSLERTRREKLFF. In DNA form, the CDR3 reads TGTGCCAGCAGCTTAGAGAGGACCCGGCGGGAAAAACTGTTTTTT.

This clonotype was seen repeatedly, ten times or more. The J gene is TRBJ2-7, the V gene TRBV6-1; 8 bases agree with TRBD2. The CDR3 loop spans 15 amino acids. The V and J ends lost 5 bases and 4 bases, in that order; junction bases with no gene match: 10. Germline V gene lookup returns CDR1 MNHNS and CDR2 SASEGT. This CDR3 is CASSPYSGVPYEQYF. CDR3 coding DNA: TGTGCCAGCAGTCCGTATAGCGGGGTTCCTTACGAGCAGTACTTC.

This sequence joins TRBV20-1 and TRBJ2-7; TRBD2 is a possible D gene (5 bases). Trimming cost V 6 bases and J 0 bases, with 30 bases left between them. Germline values: CDR1 DFQATT, CDR2 SNEGSKA (reference sequence). The CDR3 is made up of 19 amino acids. The CDR3 bases are TGCAGTGCCGAATCGGCCACGACTCGTCGAGGGTTAAGCTCCTACGAGCAGTACTTC. As protein: CSAESATTRRGLSSYEQYF.

This chain joins TRBV27 and TRBJ2-5, with D perhaps assigned TRBD1 or TRBD2 (5 bases each). The germline V gene encodes CDR1 MNHEY and CDR2 SMNVEV (reference sequence). Trimming removed 5 bases at V and 3 bases at J, with 16 bases between. The CDR3 is 15 amino acids. CDR3: CASSPMGVQKETQYF. For the CDR3, the DNA is TGTGCCAGCAGTCCCATGGGGGTACAGAAAGAGACCCAGTACTTC.

This clonotype occurred many times. This sequence joins TRBV18 and TRBJ1-2; possible D gene TRBD1, 6 bases. The CDR3 is made up of 13 amino acids. Per the germline V gene, CDR1 is KGHSH and CDR2 is LQKENI. The V gene lost 4 bases and the J gene lost 1 base, with 7 bases spanning the gap. Here the CDR3 DNA reads TGTGCCAGCTCACTGGACAGTAACTATGGCTACACCTTC. Amino acid sequence: CASSLDSNYGYTF.

At least ten counts were recorded for this clonotype. The gene calls are TRBV20-1 and TRBJ2-7; 13 nucleotides match TRBD2. Germline lookup yields CDR1 DFQATT and CDR2 SNEGSKA (reference sequence). Unmatched junction bases numbered 29, after V lost 6 bases and J lost 3 bases. The CDR3 loop spans 22 amino acids. The CDR3 spells CSALLPGQATSGRPTANYEQYF. The CDR3 bases are TGCAGTGCCCTTCTCCCGGGACAGGCGACTAGCGGGAGGCCAACTGCCAACTACGAGCAGTACTTC.

V and J are TRBV7-9 and TRBJ2-1; 8 positions agree with TRBD1. V lost 8 bases to trimming and J lost 0 bases; unmatched junction nucleotides: 12. Germline V gene sequence: CDR1 SEHNR, CDR2 FQNEAQ (reference sequence). The CDR3 sequence is 17 residues long. The CDR3 protein is CASPDYSGTGSYNEQFF. CDR3 in DNA: TGTGCCAGCCCCGACTATTCCGGGACAGGCTCCTACAATGAGCAGTTCTTC.

This clonotype was detected a few times. V is TRBV20-1 and J is TRBJ2-2; D not resolved. This CDR3 comprises 12 residues. V was pared by 3 bases and J by 4 bases, with 6 bases between. Germline V gives CDR1 DFQATT, CDR2 SNEGSKA (reference sequence). The CDR3 region is CSARWGTGELFF. The CDR3 DNA follows: TGCAGTGCTAGGTGGGGCACCGGGGAGCTGTTTTTT.

The V call is TRBV6-4, the J call TRBJ2-3; D gene ambiguous. The CDR3 runs to 15 residues. Germline CDR1 reads MRHNA; CDR2 reads SNTAGT. V lost 6 bases to trimming and J lost 8 bases, with 21 bases between them. The CDR3, as DNA: TGTGCCAGCAGCAGTGTCGGCGGAGCCGACGGTACGCAGTATTTT. It specifies CASSSVGGADGTQYF.